The source of this T cell receptor beta chain is a study of blood T cell repertoires in COVID-19. Study as a whole: From the United States, Italy and Spain came samples of acute and convalescent COVID-19.

Per the study methods: Quantification of nucleated cells was approximated via reference gene primer amplification. The protocol was immunoSEQ multiplex PCR, while the TCRdb copy is restricted to in-frame clones and leaves out a portion. That table supplies the V and J calls and clone size; D and trimming were determined from the DNA. The table records more than 45,000 clones, under 95% of them present only once. This receptor was taken from a man in his 70s with active COVID-19. The sample taken for sequencing was peripheral blood.

CDR3 in amino acids: CASSRGSTGNNSPLHF. DNA for the CDR3: TGTGCCAGTAGCCGCGGTTCGACAGGGAATAATTCACCCCTCCACTTT. This chain uses TRBV19 with TRBJ1-6; 7 nucleotides agree with TRBD1. V trimming: 6 bases; J trimming: 5 bases; junction bases outside the gene matches: 10. The germline V gene encodes CDR1 LNHDA and CDR2 SQIVND (reference sequence). The CDR3 is 16 residues long.